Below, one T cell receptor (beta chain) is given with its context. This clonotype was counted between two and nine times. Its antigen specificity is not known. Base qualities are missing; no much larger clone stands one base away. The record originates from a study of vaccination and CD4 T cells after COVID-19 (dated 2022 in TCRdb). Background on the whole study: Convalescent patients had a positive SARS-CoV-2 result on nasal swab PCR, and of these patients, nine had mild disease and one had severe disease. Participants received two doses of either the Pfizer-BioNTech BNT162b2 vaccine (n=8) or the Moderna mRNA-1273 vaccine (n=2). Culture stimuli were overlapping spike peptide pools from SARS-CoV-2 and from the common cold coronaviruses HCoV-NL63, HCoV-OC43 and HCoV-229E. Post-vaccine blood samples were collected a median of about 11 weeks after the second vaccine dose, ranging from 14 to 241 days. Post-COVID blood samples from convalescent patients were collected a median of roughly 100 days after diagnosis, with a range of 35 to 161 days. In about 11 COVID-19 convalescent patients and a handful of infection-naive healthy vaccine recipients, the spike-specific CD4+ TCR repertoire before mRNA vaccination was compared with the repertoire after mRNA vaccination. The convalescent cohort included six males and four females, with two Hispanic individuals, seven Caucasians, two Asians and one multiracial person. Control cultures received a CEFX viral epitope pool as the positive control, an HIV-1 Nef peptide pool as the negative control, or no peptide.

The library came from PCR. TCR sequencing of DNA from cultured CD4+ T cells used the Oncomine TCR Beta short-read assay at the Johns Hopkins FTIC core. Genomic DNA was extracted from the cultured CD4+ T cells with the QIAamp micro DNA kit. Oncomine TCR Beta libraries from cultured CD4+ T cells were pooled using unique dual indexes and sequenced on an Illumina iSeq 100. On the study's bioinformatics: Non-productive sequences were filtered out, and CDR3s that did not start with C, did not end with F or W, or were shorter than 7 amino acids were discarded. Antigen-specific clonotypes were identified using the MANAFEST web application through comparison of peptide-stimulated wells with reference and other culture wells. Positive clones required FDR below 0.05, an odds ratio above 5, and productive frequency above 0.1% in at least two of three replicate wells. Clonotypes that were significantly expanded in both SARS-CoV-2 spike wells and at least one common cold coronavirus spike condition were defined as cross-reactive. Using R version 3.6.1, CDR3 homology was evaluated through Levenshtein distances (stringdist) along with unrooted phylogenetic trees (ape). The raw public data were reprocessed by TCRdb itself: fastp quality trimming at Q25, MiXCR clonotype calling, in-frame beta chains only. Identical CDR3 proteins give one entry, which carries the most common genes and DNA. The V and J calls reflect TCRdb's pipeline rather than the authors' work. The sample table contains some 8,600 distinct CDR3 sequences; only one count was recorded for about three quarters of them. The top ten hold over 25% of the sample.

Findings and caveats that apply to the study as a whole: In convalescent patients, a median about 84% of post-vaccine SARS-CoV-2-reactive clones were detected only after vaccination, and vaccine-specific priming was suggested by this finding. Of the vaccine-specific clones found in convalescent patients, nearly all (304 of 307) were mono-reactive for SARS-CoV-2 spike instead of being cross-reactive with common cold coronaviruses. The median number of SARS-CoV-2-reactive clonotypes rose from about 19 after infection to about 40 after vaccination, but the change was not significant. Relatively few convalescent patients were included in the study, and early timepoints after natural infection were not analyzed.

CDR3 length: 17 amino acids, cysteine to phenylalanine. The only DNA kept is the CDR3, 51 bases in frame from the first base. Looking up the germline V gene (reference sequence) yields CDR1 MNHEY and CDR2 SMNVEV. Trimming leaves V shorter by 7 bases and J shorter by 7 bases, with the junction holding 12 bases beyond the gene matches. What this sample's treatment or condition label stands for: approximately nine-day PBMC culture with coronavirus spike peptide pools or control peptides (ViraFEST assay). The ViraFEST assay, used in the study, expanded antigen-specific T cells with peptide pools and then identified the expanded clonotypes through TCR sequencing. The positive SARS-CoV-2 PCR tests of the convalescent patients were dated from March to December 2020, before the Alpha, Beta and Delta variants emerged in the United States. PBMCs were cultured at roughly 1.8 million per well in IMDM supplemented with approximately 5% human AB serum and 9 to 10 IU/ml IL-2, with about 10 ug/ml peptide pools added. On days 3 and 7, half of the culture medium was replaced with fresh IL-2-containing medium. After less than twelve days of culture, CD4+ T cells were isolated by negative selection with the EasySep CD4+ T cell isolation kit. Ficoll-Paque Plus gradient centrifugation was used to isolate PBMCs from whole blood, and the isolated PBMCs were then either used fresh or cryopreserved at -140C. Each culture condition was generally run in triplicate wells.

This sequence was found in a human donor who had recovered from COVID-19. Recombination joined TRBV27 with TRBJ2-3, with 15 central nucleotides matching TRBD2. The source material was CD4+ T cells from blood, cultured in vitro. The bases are TGTGCCAGCATTCCCCTGGGGACTAGCGGGAGGTCAAATACGCAGTATTTT. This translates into CASIPLGTSGRSNTQYF.